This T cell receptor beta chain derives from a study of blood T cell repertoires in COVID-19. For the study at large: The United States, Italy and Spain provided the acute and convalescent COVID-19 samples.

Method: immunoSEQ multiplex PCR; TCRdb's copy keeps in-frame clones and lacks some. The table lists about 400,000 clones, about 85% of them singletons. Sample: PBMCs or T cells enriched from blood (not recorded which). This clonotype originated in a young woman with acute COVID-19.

CDR3 coding DNA: TGTGCCAGCAGTTACTCGAACCGTAGGAACACTGAAGCTTTCTTT. Residues: CASSYSNRRNTEAFF. The chain couples TRBV6-5 to TRBJ1-1, with unresolved D. Between the trimmed V and J ends, which lost 0 bases and 1 base, there was a span of 9 bases. Germline CDR1 reads MNHEY; CDR2 reads SVGAGI. The CDR3 loop spans 15 amino acids.